This T cell receptor (beta chain) comes out of a study of early T cells in non-severe SARS-CoV-2 infection. The CDR3 runs to 11 residues. Germline loops: CDR1 MNHEY, CDR2 SVGEGT. V was cut by 4 bases and J by 6 bases, with 7 bases left in between. Unique molecular identifiers (one per individual cDNA molecule) were attached. MiXCR was run by TCRdb on the 5' RACE reads, yielding one entry per CDR3 protein. Seen here are 56,000 or so distinct CDR3 sequences, more than 9% observed once, and the top ten hold around 6%. This clonotype was counted ten times or more. The chain employs TRBV6-2 or TRBV6-3 and TRBJ2-7; no definite D call. This clonotype originated in an adult who was a healthcare worker with PCR-confirmed SARS-CoV-2 infection or an uninfected control (not recorded which). The sequencing sample was made of whole blood. The CDR3 sequence is CASSFHSEQYF. CDR3 nucleotides: TGTGCCAGCAGTTTCCACTCCGAGCAGTACTTC.